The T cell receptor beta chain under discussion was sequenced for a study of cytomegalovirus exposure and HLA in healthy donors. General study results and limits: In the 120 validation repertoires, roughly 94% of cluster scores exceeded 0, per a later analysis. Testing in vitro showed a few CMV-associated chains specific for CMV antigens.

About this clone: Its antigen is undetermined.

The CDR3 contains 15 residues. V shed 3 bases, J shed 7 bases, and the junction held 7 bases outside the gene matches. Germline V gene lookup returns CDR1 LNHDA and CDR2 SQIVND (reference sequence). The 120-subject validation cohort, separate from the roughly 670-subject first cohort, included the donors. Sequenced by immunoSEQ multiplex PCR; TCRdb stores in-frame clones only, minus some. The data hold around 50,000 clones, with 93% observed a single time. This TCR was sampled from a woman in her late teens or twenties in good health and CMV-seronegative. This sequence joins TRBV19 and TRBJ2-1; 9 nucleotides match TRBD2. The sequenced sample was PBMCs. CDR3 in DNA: TGTGCCAGTAGTATCCCGCGGGGGGGCCCGAATGAGCAGTTCTTC. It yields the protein CASSIPRGGPNEQFF.